The entry that follows covers one TCR beta chain sequence. The sample holds one count of this clone. Its antigen specificity is not known. Base qualities are missing; no much larger clone stands one base away. The data originate from a study of blood T cell repertoires in COVID-19 (dated by TCRdb to the early 2020s). As for the study more broadly: Samples covering the acute and convalescent phases of COVID-19 were provided by collaborators in the United States, Italy and Spain. A freely available public database, intended as a resource for researchers studying the immune response to SARS-CoV-2, is where the repertoires were released. Subjects who had been exposed to COVID-19, were actively infected with it, or had recovered from it provided the deeply sampled blood TCRbeta repertoires that made up the dataset. The prospective study material was composed of cDNA or gDNA derived from T cells, B-cell-depleted T cells, or PBMCs. Samples were obtained from the ongoing ImmuneRACE study (first 160 participants) and from over 1,000 subjects provided by 6 global collaborators. A de-identified subject ID, COVID-19 status, age in years and sex were almost always included in the sample metadata. Where available, HLA class I and class II types were obtained from metadata supplied by the sample provider rather than from assay-based typing.

The immunoSEQ Assay, a bias-controlled multiplex PCR, was used to amplify TCRbeta CDR3 regions from genomic DNA. The paper's data handling went like this. The number of nucleated cells in each sample was estimated by amplification of reference gene primers within the assay. Sequence reads were collapsed and filtered to measure the absolute abundance of every unique TCRbeta CDR3 rearrangement. For each sample, productive Simpson clonality was calculated by taking the square root of Simpson's diversity index across productive rearrangements. The immuneACCESS repertoire file appears here via TCRdb, limited to in-frame rearrangements. These files lack a portion of the clones; in checked studies, under half of the deficit traces to unresolved V genes, and the cause of the others is not known. V and J calls and clone size are those listed in that table; D and trimming were worked out from the DNA. The sample table contains roughly 300,000 clones; only one count was recorded for over 75% of them. The ten largest clonotypes hold just over 7% of the sample.

Results and caveats for the whole study, not just this receptor: How much clinical and demographic metadata was included differed by source and by participant, and the metadata was provided uncurated.

Collaborating institutions collected whole blood in K2EDTA tubes following their own protocols. Collaborator samples were shipped for TCRbeta analysis as frozen whole blood, isolated PBMCs, or DNA extracted from either sample type. CDR1 SGHRS and CDR2 YFSETQ were looked up in the germline V gene. V and J are truncated by 3 bases and 4 bases respectively, leaving an intervening sequence of 19 bases. The CDR3 contains 16 residues, cysteine and phenylalanine counted. Only CDR3 DNA remains: 48 bases, in frame from the first base. This receptor was obtained from a human donor in a cohort sampled during active COVID-19. Sequenced input: peripheral blood. The chain was built from TRBV5-1 and TRBJ1-1; the D gene is perhaps TRBD1, on 5 matching bases. The nucleotide sequence reads TGCGCCAGCAGCTACGACCTCGGGGGATCGGGCACTGAAGCTTTCTTT. Translated, it gives CASSYDLGGSGTEAFF.